These 4 T cell receptor beta chains came from one sample sequenced in a study of blood T cells in healthy people across ages. A J-beta primer mix and a sample-barcoded 5' primer were used in a second PCR of roughly 6 to 12 cycles. TCRdb recomputed calls from the 5' RACE reads with MiXCR, one row per CDR3 protein. The sample has about 1.1 million distinct CDR3 sequences, 35% to 40% seen once; the top ten hold about an eighth. Specimen: blood. Receptors were obtained from a man younger than 35 in good health.

Only a few counts were recorded for this clonotype. The rearrangement links TRBV11-2 to TRBJ2-1; 7 nucleotides match TRBD1. The ends lost 6 bases at V and 6 bases at J; junction bases unmatched: 14. The CDR3 is made up of 16 amino acids. Germline V gene sequence: CDR1 SGHAT, CDR2 FQNNGV. CDR3 loop: CASRTLRGRRSNEQFF. In DNA form, the CDR3 reads TGTGCCAGCAGAACCCTTAGGGGGCGACGGAGCAATGAGCAGTTCTTC.

The rearrangement joins TRBV6-6 to TRBJ2-2; 8 bases fit TRBD1. Per the germline V gene, CDR1 is MNHNY and CDR2 is SVGAGI (reference sequence). The CDR3 covers 16 residues. With V trimmed by 6 bases and J by 0 bases, 6 bases remained unmatched. The CDR3 region is CASRLRTGSNTGELFF. The CDR3 DNA sequence: TGTGCCAGCAGACTTCGGACAGGGTCGAACACCGGGGAGCTGTTTTTT.

This clonotype was detected ten times or more. This could be a read error, since a much larger clone is one nucleotide away. V and J are TRBV11-2 and TRBJ2-7; D ambiguous. Trimming cost V 2 bases and J 3 bases, with 11 bases left between them. Germline CDR1 SGHAT, CDR2 FQNNGV. This CDR3 is 14 amino acids long. CDR3 bases: TGTGCCAGCAGCTTAAGCCGAGGCCACTACGAGCAGTACTTC. Its protein product is CASSLSRGHYEQYF.

This clonotype was recorded a few times. V and J are TRBV20-1 and TRBJ1-2; weak D call: TRBD1 (6 bases). Looked up from germline, CDR1 is DFQATT and CDR2 is SNEGSKA (reference sequence). V lost 0 bases to trimming and J lost 4 bases, with 15 bases between them. The CDR3 spans 15 residues. The CDR3 loop reads CSARDRSGVSYGYTF. Here the CDR3 DNA reads TGCAGTGCTAGAGATAGATCAGGGGTTTCCTATGGCTACACCTTC.